This TCR beta chain originates from a study of siplizumab effects on memory and regulatory T cells. Germline V lookup: CDR1 LNHDA, CDR2 SQIVND (reference sequence). This CDR3 is 17 amino acids long. With V trimmed by 5 bases and J by 4 bases, 8 bases remained unmatched. Clones were read by immunoSEQ multiplex PCR, and TCRdb kept only the in-frame ones, dropping some. The sample contains about 100,000 clones, approximately 94% of which appear only once. The origin of this receptor is a human donor in good health. The sample taken for sequencing was Tregs sorted from blood. This chain links TRBV19 with TRBJ2-5; 15 bases are shared with TRBD2. CDR3 protein: CASSLGLAGGLVETQYF. CDR3 in DNA: TGTGCCAGTAGTCTCGGACTAGCGGGAGGGTTGGTAGAGACCCAGTACTTC.